This TCR beta chain appears in the sequencing data of a study of blood T cell repertoires in COVID-19. Overall study: Samples representing acute and convalescent COVID-19 were sourced from the United States, Italy and Spain. T cells, B-cell-depleted T cells, or PBMCs provided the cDNA or gDNA that served as material.

V was shortened by 0 bases and J by 0 bases, with 12 bases between the two germline ends. Germline lookup yields CDR1 SQVTM and CDR2 ANQGSEA. There are 15 residues in the CDR3. Per the original methods: Nucleated cell counts were estimated from reference gene primer amplification. TCRdb's copy holds only in-frame clones and misses some; the assay was immunoSEQ multiplex PCR. V and J calls and clone size are those listed in that table; D and trimming were worked out from the DNA. The repertoire has some 110,000 clones, roughly 83% of them found once; the top ten carry 2.5% to 3.5%. The chain links TRBV29-1 to TRBJ2-7; the D gene is possibly TRBD1 (6 bases). The specimen sequenced was peripheral blood. The clonotype originates from a woman of 80 years or more with active or convalescent COVID-19. The CDR3 bases are TGCAGCGTTGAAGATAGGGGGAAAAGCTCCTACGAGCAGTACTTC. It yields the protein CSVEDRGKSSYEQYF.